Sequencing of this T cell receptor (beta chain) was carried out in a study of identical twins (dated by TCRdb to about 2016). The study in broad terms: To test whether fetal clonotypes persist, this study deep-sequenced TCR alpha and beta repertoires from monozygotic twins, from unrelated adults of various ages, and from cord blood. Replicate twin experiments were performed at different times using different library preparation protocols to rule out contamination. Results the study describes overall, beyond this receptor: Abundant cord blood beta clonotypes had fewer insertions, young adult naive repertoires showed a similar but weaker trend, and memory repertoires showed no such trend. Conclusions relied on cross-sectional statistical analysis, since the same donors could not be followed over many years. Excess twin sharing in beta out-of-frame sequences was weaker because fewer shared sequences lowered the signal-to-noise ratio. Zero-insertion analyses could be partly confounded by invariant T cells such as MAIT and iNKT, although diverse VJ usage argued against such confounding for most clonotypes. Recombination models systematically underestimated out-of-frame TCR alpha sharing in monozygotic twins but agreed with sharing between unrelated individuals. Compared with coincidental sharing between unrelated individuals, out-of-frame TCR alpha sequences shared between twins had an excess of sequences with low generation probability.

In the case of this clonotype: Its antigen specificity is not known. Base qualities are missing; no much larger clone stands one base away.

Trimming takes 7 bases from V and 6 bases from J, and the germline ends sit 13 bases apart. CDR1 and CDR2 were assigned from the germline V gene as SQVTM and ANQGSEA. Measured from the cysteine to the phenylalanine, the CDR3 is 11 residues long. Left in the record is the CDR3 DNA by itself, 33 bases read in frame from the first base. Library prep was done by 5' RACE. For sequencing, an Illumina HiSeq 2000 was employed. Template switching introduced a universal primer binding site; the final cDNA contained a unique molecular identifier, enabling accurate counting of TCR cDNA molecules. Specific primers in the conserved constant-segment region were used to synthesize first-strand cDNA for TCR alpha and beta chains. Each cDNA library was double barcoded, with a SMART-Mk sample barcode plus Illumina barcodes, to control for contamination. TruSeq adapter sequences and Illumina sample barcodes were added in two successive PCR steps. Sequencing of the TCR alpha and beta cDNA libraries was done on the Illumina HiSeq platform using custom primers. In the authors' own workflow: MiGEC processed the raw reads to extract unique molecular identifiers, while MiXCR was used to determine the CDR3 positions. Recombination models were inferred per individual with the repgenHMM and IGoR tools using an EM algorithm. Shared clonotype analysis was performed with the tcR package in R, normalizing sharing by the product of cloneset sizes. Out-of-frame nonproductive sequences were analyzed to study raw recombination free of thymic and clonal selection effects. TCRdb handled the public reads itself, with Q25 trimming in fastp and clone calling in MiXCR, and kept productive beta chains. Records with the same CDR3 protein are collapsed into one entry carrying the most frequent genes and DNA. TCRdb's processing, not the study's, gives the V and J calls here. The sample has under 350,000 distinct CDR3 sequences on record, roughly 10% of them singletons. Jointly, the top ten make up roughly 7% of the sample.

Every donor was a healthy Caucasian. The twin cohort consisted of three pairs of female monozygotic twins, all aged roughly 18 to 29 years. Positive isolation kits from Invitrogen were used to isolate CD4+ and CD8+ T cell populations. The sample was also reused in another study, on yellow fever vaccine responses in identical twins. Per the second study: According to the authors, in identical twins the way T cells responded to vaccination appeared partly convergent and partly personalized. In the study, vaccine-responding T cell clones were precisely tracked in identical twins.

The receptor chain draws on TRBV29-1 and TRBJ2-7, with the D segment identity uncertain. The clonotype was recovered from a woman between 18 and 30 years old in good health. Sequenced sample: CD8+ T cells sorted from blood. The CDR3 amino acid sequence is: CSAALGIEQYF. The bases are TGCAGCGCCGCGTTGGGTATCGAGCAGTACTTC.